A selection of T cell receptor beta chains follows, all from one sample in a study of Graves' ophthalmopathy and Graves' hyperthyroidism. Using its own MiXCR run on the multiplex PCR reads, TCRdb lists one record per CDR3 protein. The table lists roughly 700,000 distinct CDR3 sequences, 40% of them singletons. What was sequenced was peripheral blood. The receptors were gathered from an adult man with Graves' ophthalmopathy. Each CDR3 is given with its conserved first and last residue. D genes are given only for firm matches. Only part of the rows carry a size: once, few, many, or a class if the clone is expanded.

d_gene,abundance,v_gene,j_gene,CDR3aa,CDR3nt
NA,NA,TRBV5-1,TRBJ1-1,CASSGTSTEAFF,TGCGCCAGCTCCGGGACGTCCACTGAAGCTTTCTTT
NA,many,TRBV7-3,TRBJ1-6,CASSLTPLNSPLHF,TGTGCCAGCAGCTTAACGCCGTTAAATTCACCCCTCCACTTT
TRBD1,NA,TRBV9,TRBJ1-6,CASSVEQGINSPLHF,TGTGCCAGCAGCGTAGAACAGGGGATCAATTCACCCCTCCACTTT
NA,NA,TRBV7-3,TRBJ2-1,CASSLGDGYNEQFF,TGTGCCAGCAGCTTAGGGGACGGCTACAATGAGCAGTTCTTC
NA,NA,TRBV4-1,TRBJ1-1,CASSLPTRKNTEAFF,TGCGCCAGCAGCCTGCCTACCCGCAAGAACACTGAAGCTTTCTTT
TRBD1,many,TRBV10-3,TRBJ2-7,CAISERGQGYEQYF,TGTGCCATCAGTGAGAGGGGACAGGGATACGAGCAGTACTTC
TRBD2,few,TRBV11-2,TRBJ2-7,CASSFFSGRVSYEQYF,TGTGCCAGCAGCTTCTTTAGCGGGAGGGTCTCCTACGAGCAGTACTTC
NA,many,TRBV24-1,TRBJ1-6,CATSDGTSPLHF,TGTGCCACCAGTGATGGTACTTCACCCCTCCACTTT
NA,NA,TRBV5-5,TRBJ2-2,CASSLGLGGLFF,TGTGCCAGCAGCTTGGGTTTGGGGGGGCTGTTTTTT
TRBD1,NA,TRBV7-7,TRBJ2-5,CASSQLRRQGDEETQYF,TGTGCCAGCAGCCAATTACGTCGACAGGGCGATGAAGAGACCCAGTACTTC
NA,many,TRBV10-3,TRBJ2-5,CAISESYFETQYF,TGTGCCATCAGTGAGTCATATTTCGAGACCCAGTACTTC
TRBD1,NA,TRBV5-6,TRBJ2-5,CASSSFSWGQGFSETQYF,TGTGCCAGCAGCTCCTTCTCTTGGGGACAGGGTTTTTCGGAGACCCAGTACTTC
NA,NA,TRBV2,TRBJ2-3,CASARGDNTDTQYF,TGTGCCAGCGCGCGCGGGGACAACACAGATACGCAGTATTTT
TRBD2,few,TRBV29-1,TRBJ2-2,CSVDVGGRGTGELFF,TGCAGCGTTGATGTGGGGGGGAGAGGTACCGGGGAGCTGTTTTTT
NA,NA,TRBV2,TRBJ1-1,CASSQKLHRMNTGAFF,TGTGCCAGCAGTCAAAAGCTACACCGAATGAACACTGGAGCTTTCTTT
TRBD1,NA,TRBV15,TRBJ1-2,CATSSESETGVSPAGYTF,TGTGCCACCAGCAGTGAATCCGAGACAGGGGTTAGTCCCGCGGGCTACACCTTC
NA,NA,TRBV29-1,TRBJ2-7,CSRTAGTRTYEQYF,TGCAGCCGCACAGCCGGGACAAGGACCTACGAGCAGTACTTC
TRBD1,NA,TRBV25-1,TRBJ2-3,CATNPGQGFTDTQYF,TGTGCCACCAATCCGGGACAGGGATTTACAGATACGCAGTATTTT
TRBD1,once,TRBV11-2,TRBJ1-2,CASSPWTGRHGYTF,TGTGCCAGCAGCCCATGGACAGGCAGGCATGGCTACACCTTC
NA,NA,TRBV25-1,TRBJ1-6,CASSDGGAGNSPLHF,TGTGCCAGCAGTGATGGGGGAGCCGGTAATTCACCCCTCCACTTT
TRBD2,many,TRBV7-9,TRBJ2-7,CASSGGDSSYEQYF,TGTGCCAGCAGCGGGGGGGACTCCTCCTACGAGCAGTACTTC
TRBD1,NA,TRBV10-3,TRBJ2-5,CAISGRPGQQETQYF,TGTGCCATCAGTGGTCGCCCGGGACAGCAAGAGACCCAGTACTTC
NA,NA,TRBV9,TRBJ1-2,CASSGSGRGYTF,TGTGCCAGCAGCGGGAGCGGGAGGGGCTACACCTTC
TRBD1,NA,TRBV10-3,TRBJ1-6,CAISGDRAQIF,TGTGCCATCAGTGGGGACAGGGCGCAAATTTTT
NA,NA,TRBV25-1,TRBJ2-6,CASRGDAGAGANVLTF,TGTGCCAGCAGGGGAGATGCAGGGGCCGGGGCCAACGTCCTGACTTTC
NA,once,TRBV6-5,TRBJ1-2,CASSLMVVHGYTF,TGTGCCAGCAGCCTGATGGTAGTCCATGGCTACACCTTC
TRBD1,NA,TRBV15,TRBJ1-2,CATSSPGDQGTANYGYTF,TGTGCCACCAGCAGCCCGGGCGATCAAGGGACAGCCAACTATGGCTACACCTTC
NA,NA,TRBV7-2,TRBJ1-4,CASSLEARGSLNEKLFF,TGTGCCAGCAGCTTAGAGGCCAGGGGAAGCCTTAATGAAAAACTGTTTTTT
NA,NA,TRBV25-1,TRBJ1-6,CASSLYRGANSPLHF,TGTGCCAGCAGCTTGTACCGGGGCGCAAATTCACCCCTCCACTTT
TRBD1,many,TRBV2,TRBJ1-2,CASRTIWTGDNYGYTF,TGTGCCAGCAGGACGATTTGGACAGGGGATAACTATGGCTACACCTTC
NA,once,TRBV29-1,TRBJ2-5,CSVLIQGRETQYF,TGCAGCGTTTTAATACAGGGTAGAGAGACCCAGTACTTC
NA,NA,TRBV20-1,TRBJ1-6,CSAYRKDNSPLHF,TGCAGTGCTTACAGAAAAGATAATTCACCCCTCCACTTT
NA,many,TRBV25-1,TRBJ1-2,CASMRGTGGYTF,TGTGCCAGCATGAGGGGAACAGGTGGCTACACCTTC
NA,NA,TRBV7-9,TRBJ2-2,CASSSPGSTLNTGELFF,TGTGCCAGCAGCTCCCCCGGGTCCACCCTGAACACCGGGGAGCTGTTTTTT
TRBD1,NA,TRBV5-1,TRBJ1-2,CASSSGTGEGGYAF,TGCGCCAGCAGCTCCGGGACAGGCGAGGGGGGCTACGCCTTC
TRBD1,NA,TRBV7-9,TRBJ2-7,CASSLSTGPYEQYF,TGTGCCAGCAGCTTATCGACAGGGCCCTACGAGCAGTACTTC
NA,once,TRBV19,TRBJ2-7,CASSPRLNHYEQYF,TGTGCCAGTAGTCCCCGTTTGAACCACTACGAGCAGTACTTC
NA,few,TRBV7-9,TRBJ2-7,CASSLGAPYEQYF,TGTGCCAGCAGCTTGGGGGCCCCCTACGAGCAGTACTTC
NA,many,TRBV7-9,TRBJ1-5,CASSSARQPQHF,TGTGCCAGCAGCTCAGCTAGGCAGCCCCAGCATTTT
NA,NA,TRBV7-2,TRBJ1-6,CASRDPGLGSPLHF,TGTGCCAGCAGAGACCCGGGCCTTGGGTCACCCCTCCACTTT
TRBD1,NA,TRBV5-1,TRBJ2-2,CASSSRQGALTGELFF,TGCGCCAGCAGCTCCCGACAGGGGGCGCTCACCGGGGAGCTGTTTTTT
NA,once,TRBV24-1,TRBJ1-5,CATSPRGGQPQHF,TGTGCCACCAGTCCCCGGGGAGGTCAGCCCCAGCATTTT
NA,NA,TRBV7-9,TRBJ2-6,CASSYDSSGADVLTF,TGTGCCAGCAGCTACGACAGCTCTGGGGCCGACGTCCTGACTTTC
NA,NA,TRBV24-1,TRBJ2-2,CATSVYAGELFF,TGTGCCACCAGTGTTTACGCCGGGGAGCTGTTTTTT
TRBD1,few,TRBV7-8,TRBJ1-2,CASSQGTGIYGYTF,TGTGCCAGCAGCCAGGGGACAGGGATCTATGGCTACACCTTC
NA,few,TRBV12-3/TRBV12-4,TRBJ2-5,CASSQGESQYF,TGTGCCAGCAGCCAAGGCGAGTCCCAGTACTTC
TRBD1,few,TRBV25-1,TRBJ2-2,CASSYRRTGMELFF,TGTGCCAGCAGTTACCGTCGGACAGGAATGGAGCTGTTTTTT
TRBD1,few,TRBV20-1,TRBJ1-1,CSATTGVNTEAFF,TGCAGCGCAACGACAGGGGTGAACACTGAAGCTTTCTTT